The 19 T cell receptor beta chains presented below share a single source sample, sequenced in a study of Graves' ophthalmopathy and Graves' hyperthyroidism (dated by TCRdb to the late 2010s). Sequenced on an Illumina HiSeq 2000. TCR beta CDR3 regions were amplified from RNA transcripts for repertoire sequencing. A first-round RT-PCR used HTBI primers with the Qiagen OneStep RT-PCR kit, followed by a second-round multiplex PCR, size selection and purification. TCRdb cleaned the public reads at Q25 with fastp, built clones with MiXCR and kept in-frame beta chains. Identical CDR3 proteins give one entry, which carries the most common genes and DNA. Recorded for this sample are 240,000 or so distinct CDR3 sequences; around 42% of them occurred a single time. Approximately 44% of the sample comes from the top ten. The source material was peripheral blood. These TCRs come from an adult man with Graves' ophthalmopathy.

The table lists this clonotype with a few counts. The chain employs TRBV7-2 and TRBJ1-6, with D uncertain. Germline V gene lookup returns CDR1 SGHTA and CDR2 FQGNSA. There are 13 residues in the CDR3. V lost 1 base to trimming and J lost 8 bases, with 6 bases between them. CDR3 region: CASSLDWDSPLHF. The CDR3 nucleotides read TGTGCCAGCAGCTTAGATTGGGATTCACCCCTCCACTTT.

This clonotype has a handful of counts. The chain links TRBV7-3 to TRBJ2-5; maybe TRBD1 (5 bases). CDR3 length: 11 residues. The V gene's germline CDR1 is SGHTA and CDR2 FQGTGA. V lost 5 bases and J lost 7, with 8 bases in between. This chain's CDR3 is CASSDSGTQYF. CDR3 in DNA: TGTGCCAGCAGCGACAGTGGGACCCAGTACTTC.

The V and J genes are TRBV7-2 and TRBJ2-6; 11 bases are shared with TRBD2. The CDR3 is 19 amino acids. The germline V gene has CDR1 SGHTA and CDR2 FQGNSA. The J segment lost 0 bases and the V segment lost 6 bases, leaving 10 bases of the junction unmatched. CDR3 loop: CASSSTSGSSYSGANVLTF. The CDR3 DNA is TGTGCCAGCAGTTCTACTAGCGGGAGCTCCTACTCTGGGGCCAACGTCCTGACTTTC.

This clonotype was seen at least ten times. The genes are TRBV2 and TRBJ1-2; no definite D call. The V end was cut by 2 bases, the J end by 7 bases, with 11 bases between. The V gene's germline CDR1 is SNHLY and CDR2 FYNNEI. This CDR3 is built from 13 residues. The CDR3 loop is CASSESAGSGYTF. For the CDR3, the DNA is TGTGCCAGCAGTGAATCGGCAGGTAGTGGCTACACCTTC.

The chain is built from TRBV7-6 and TRBJ1-2; D is ambiguous. The V end lost 5 bases, the J end lost 3 bases, and 10 bases lay between the germline ends. The CDR3 is 13 amino acids. Germline CDR1 reads SGHVS; CDR2 reads FNYEAQ. In DNA form, the CDR3 reads TGTGCCAGCAGCCCCCTGGACGACTATGGCTACACCTTC. Translated: CASSPLDDYGYTF.

V is TRBV7-9 and J is TRBJ1-1; D may be TRBD1 (5 bases). The CDR3 covers 17 residues. Germline lookup yields CDR1 SEHNR and CDR2 FQNEAQ (reference sequence). Trimming pared 5 bases from V and 1 base from J, leaving 20 bases between. CDR3 amino acids: CASSPQAGAFPNTEAFF. For the CDR3, the DNA is TGTGCCAGCAGCCCGCAGGCTGGGGCCTTCCCGAACACTGAAGCTTTCTTT.

Comments on this clonotype: The junction does not match germline at one end; this may be a read error. The V call is TRBV11-2, the J call TRBJ1-2, with 8 bases fitting TRBD1. From germline, CDR1 is SGHAT and CDR2 FQNNGV. This CDR3 is built from 13 residues. DNA for the CDR3: TGTGCCAGCAGCTTAGTACAGGGGGATGGCTACGCCTTC. Translating it yields CASSLVQGDGYAF. The variable domain in full, completed from reference TRBV11-2 and TRBJ1-2, reads EAGVAQSPRYKIIEKRQSVAFWCNPISGHATLYWYQQILGQGPKLLIQFQNNGVVDDSQLPKDRFSAERLKGVDSTLKIQPAKLEDSAVYLCASSLVQGDGYAFGSGTRLTVV.

On this clonotype itself: A read error may produce the germline difference seen at one junction end. The rearrangement joins TRBV20-1 to TRBJ2-7, with 13 bases fitting TRBD2. CDR1 and CDR2 from the germline V gene are DFQATT and SNEGSKA (reference sequence). The CDR3 is 17 residues long. CDR3 loop: CSAHLTSGRGSVGEQCF. In nucleotides, the CDR3 is TGCAGTGCTCATTTAACTAGCGGGAGGGGCTCAGTTGGTGAGCAGTGCTTC.

This clonotype has just one count. The rearrangement joins TRBV7-2 to TRBJ1-2; D is perhaps TRBD1 (6 bases). The CDR3 contains 13 residues. V was clipped by 3 bases and J by 6 bases, with 11 bases between them. CDR1 SGHTA and CDR2 FQGNSA come from the germline V gene. CDR3 sequence reads: CASSFYRVHGYTF. CDR3 nucleotide sequence: TGTGCCAGCAGCTTCTACAGGGTCCATGGCTACACCTTC.

The V call is TRBV7-2, the J call TRBJ1-5, with D hard to call. Germline V gene sequence: CDR1 SGHTA, CDR2 FQGNSA. The CDR3 sequence is 16 residues long. V shed 4 bases and J shed 3 bases, with 16 bases lying between them. CDR3 residues: CASSWLDNRANQPQHF. CDR3 in DNA: TGTGCCAGCAGCTGGCTTGATAACCGGGCCAATCAGCCCCAGCATTTT.

The rearrangement uses TRBV5-1 and TRBJ1-4; D remains unclear. Germline loops: CDR1 SGHRS, CDR2 YFSETQ. The length of the CDR3 is 15 residues. V lost 1 base to trimming and J lost 3 bases, with 10 bases between them. This chain's CDR3 is CASSLSTASNEKLFF. The CDR3 coding sequence is TGCGCCAGCAGCTTGTCAACGGCCTCTAATGAAAAACTGTTTTTT.

The rearrangement links TRBV10-3 to TRBJ1-3, with D perhaps matching TRBD1 (6 bases). The CDR3 is 15 residues long. The V gene lost 5 bases and the J gene lost 0 bases, with 11 bases spanning the gap. The germline V gene encodes CDR1 ENHRY and CDR2 SYGVKD. The CDR3 DNA sequence: TGTGCCATCAGTAACACAGGGCCCTCTGGAAACACCATATATTTT. The encoded protein is CAISNTGPSGNTIYF.

V gene TRBV7-9 combines with J gene TRBJ2-2, with 10 bases identical to TRBD2. The CDR3 is 17 amino acids. J was trimmed by 3 bases and V by 5 bases; bases with no gene match: 9. Per germline, CDR1 SEHNR and CDR2 FQNEAQ (reference sequence). CDR3: CASSPPSGLAHTGELFF. CDR3 DNA sequence: TGTGCCAGCAGCCCACCCTCGGGACTAGCGCACACCGGGGAGCTGTTTTTT. Full variable domain (missing parts from reference TRBV7-9 and TRBJ2-2): DTGVSQNPRHKITKRGQNVTFRCDPISEHNRLYWYRQTLGQGPEFLTYFQNEAQLEKSRLLSDRFSAERPKGSFSTLEIQRTEQGDSAMYLCASSPPSGLAHTGELFFGEGSRLTVL.

The genes are TRBV19 and TRBJ2-5; the match to TRBD1 covers 9 bases. V gave up 3 bases and J gave up 5 bases; unmatched junction bases: 7. The germline V gene has CDR1 LNHDA and CDR2 SQIVND (reference sequence). This CDR3 comprises 15 residues. CDR3 region: CASSIADRGAETQYF. The CDR3 DNA is TGTGCCAGTAGTATCGCGGACAGGGGAGCGGAGACCCAGTACTTC.

The V and J genes are TRBV12-5 and TRBJ1-5; D is unclear. CDR3 size: 15 residues. Germline V CDR1 and CDR2: LGHNT, FRNRAP. The CDR3 coding sequence is TGTGCCAGCAGTTTAGGACGGGCTTACAATCAGCCCCAGCATTTT. Translation gives CASSLGRAYNQPQHF.

In its sample, this clonotype was seen once. V is TRBV5-6 and J is TRBJ2-7; 7 bases fit TRBD1. The CDR3 consists of 13 residues. Germline-derived CDR1 and CDR2 are SGHDT and YYEEEE. The V and J ends lost 5 bases and 4 bases, in that order; junction bases with no gene match: 6. The CDR3 sequence: CASRRQGGYEQYF. The CDR3, as DNA: TGTGCCAGCAGGAGACAGGGTGGTTACGAGCAGTACTTC.

The chain combines TRBV20-1 with TRBJ1-4; 11 positions agree with TRBD1. Germline CDR1 is DFQATT and CDR2 is SNEGSKA (reference sequence). The junction had 10 bases not matched to a gene; V was cut back by 3 bases and J by 7 bases. This CDR3 is built from 16 residues. CDR3 region: CSARGSKGTGGEKLFF. CDR3 in DNA: TGCAGTGCTAGGGGCTCTAAGGGGACAGGGGGTGAAAAACTGTTTTTT.

V gene TRBV11-2 combines with J gene TRBJ2-7, with 9 bases lining up with TRBD2. V shed 0 bases and J 2 bases; nucleotides not matched to a gene: 8. The CDR3 contains 17 residues. Germline V gives CDR1 SGHAT, CDR2 FQNNGV. Here the CDR3 reads CASSLDRGSGSTYEQYF. The DNA of the CDR3 is TGTGCCAGCAGCTTAGATAGGGGTAGCGGGAGTACCTACGAGCAGTACTTC.

This clonotype has only a few counts. The chain joins TRBV6-6 to TRBJ1-2, with TRBD1 identical over 11 bases. CDR3 length: 15 amino acids. Trimming cost V 5 bases and J 2 bases; bases outside gene matches: 4. Per germline, CDR1 MNHNY and CDR2 SVGAGI (reference sequence). The CDR3, as DNA: TGTGCCAGCAGTACCGGGACAGGGGGGAACTATGGCTACACCTTC. Translation: CASSTGTGGNYGYTF.